Listed below are T cell receptor beta chains from one sample, sequenced in a study of blood T cells in healthy people across ages. TCRdb ran MiXCR on the 5' RACE reads and lists one entry per CDR3 protein. The repertoire holds more than 1.4 million distinct CDR3 sequences, with roughly 40% as singletons. The sample taken for sequencing was blood. The origin of the receptors is a woman younger than 35 in good health. Each CDR3 is given with its conserved first and last residue. A D gene is named only where the DNA matches it firmly. Only part of the rows carry a size: once, few, many, or a class if the clone is expanded.

v_gene	j_gene	d_gene	abundance	CDR3aa	CDR3nt
TRBV5-1	TRBJ2-1	TRBD2	-	CASSLGITGTSGYNEQFF	TGCGCCAGCAGCCTTGGAATCACCGGGACTAGCGGTTACAATGAGCAGTTCTTC
TRBV20-1	TRBJ2-6	-	few	CSARVQWSSGANVLTF	TGCAGTGCTAGAGTCCAGTGGAGCTCTGGGGCCAACGTCCTGACTTTC
TRBV20-1	TRBJ2-7	-	once	CSAPGTRQSIYNEQYF	TGCAGTGCTCCGGGTACGAGACAGTCCATATACAATGAGCAGTACTTC
TRBV20-1	TRBJ2-7	TRBD1	-	CSARDGTGGKYEQYF	TGCAGTGCTAGGGACGGGACAGGGGGAAAATACGAGCAGTACTTC
TRBV4-1	TRBJ1-4	-	-	CASSPARDWREKLFF	TGCGCCAGCAGCCCAGCCCGGGACTGGAGGGAAAAACTGTTTTTT
TRBV24-1	TRBJ2-3	TRBD2	-	CATSGTSGGLVDTQYF	TGTGCCACCTCCGGGACTAGCGGGGGATTGGTTGATACGCAGTATTTT
TRBV2	TRBJ1-4	-	-	CASSPNYALEKLFF	TGTGCCAGCAGTCCGAACTACGCTCTTGAAAAACTGTTTTTT
TRBV6-5	TRBJ2-1	-	few	CASRLDVYNEQFF	TGTGCCAGCAGACTGGATGTCTACAATGAGCAGTTCTTC
TRBV5-1	TRBJ2-3	TRBD2	-	CASSPRVEREITDTQYF	TGCGCCAGCAGCCCCCGGGTGGAGCGGGAGATCACAGATACGCAGTATTTT
TRBV28	TRBJ2-1	TRBD2	many	CASSFIGGAGGSYNEQFF	TGTGCCAGCAGTTTTATTGGTGGAGCGGGGGGTTCCTACAATGAGCAGTTCTTC
TRBV10-3	TRBJ2-3	-	many	CATGEGSGRMGTDTQYF	TGTGCCACCGGAGAGGGTAGCGGCCGAATGGGGACAGATACGCAGTATTTT
TRBV4-1	TRBJ2-3	-	-	CASRLGQPTTDTQYF	TGCGCCAGCAGGCTAGGACAGCCTACCACAGATACGCAGTATTTT
TRBV6-1	TRBJ2-3	TRBD1	few	CASSELDRGTDTQYF	TGTGCCAGCAGTGAATTGGACAGGGGGACAGATACGCAGTATTTT
TRBV28	TRBJ2-4	-	few	CASKQGQENIQYF	TGTGCCAGCAAGCAGGGTCAGGAAAACATTCAGTACTTC
TRBV27	TRBJ2-5	TRBD2	-	CASRRTSGWLDEQYF	TGTGCCAGCAGACGGACTAGCGGGTGGTTGGATGAGCAGTACTTC
TRBV7-2	TRBJ2-1	-	few	CASSLLGGQTHEQFF	TGTGCCAGCAGCTTATTGGGCGGACAAACACATGAGCAGTTCTTC
TRBV30	TRBJ2-3	TRBD2	few	CASRAAGNGDTQYF	TGTGCCTCACGTGCAGCGGGGAATGGAGATACGCAGTATTTT
TRBV5-1	TRBJ2-5	TRBD2	-	CASSLEGAGLARSNEQYF	TGCGCCAGCAGCCTGGAGGGGGCGGGACTAGCGAGGAGTAATGAGCAGTACTTC
TRBV6-4	TRBJ2-1	TRBD2	few	CASNSLREVSRVGLNEQFF	TGTGCCAGCAACTCACTACGGGAGGTTAGCCGAGTAGGTCTCAATGAGCAGTTCTTC
TRBV12-5	TRBJ2-1	TRBD2	-	CASGLTRLARNNEQFF	TGTGCTAGTGGTTTGACAAGACTAGCGAGAAACAATGAGCAGTTCTTC
TRBV10-2	TRBJ2-6	TRBD2	-	CASLLAGRAGANVLTF	TGCGCCAGCCTACTAGCGGGAAGGGCCGGGGCCAACGTCCTGACTTTC
TRBV6-5	TRBJ1-3	TRBD1	-	CASSYSRTGSGNTIYF	TGTGCCAGCAGTTACTCCAGGACAGGAAGTGGAAACACCATATATTTT
TRBV29-1	TRBJ2-5	-	many	CSVERGQNQETQYF	TGCAGCGTTGAACGGGGACAAAACCAAGAGACCCAGTACTTC
TRBV6-1	TRBJ1-1	TRBD1	-	CASMGTAGTEAFF	TGTGCCAGCATGGGGACAGCGGGCACTGAAGCTTTCTTT
TRBV7-2	TRBJ1-5	TRBD1	-	CASSRAGGPYQPQHF	TGTGCCAGCAGCCGAGCAGGGGGGCCTTATCAGCCCCAGCATTTT
TRBV28	TRBJ2-3	TRBD1	few	CASREQGAGKDTQYF	TGTGCCAGCAGGGAACAGGGGGCAGGGAAAGATACGCAGTATTTT
TRBV2	TRBJ1-1	-	few	CASSVLTGNTEAFF	TGTGCCAGCAGTGTGTTAACAGGGAACACTGAAGCTTTCTTT
TRBV12-3/TRBV12-4	TRBJ1-1	-	few	CASRGGVGMNTEAFF	TGTGCCAGCAGGGGGGGGGTCGGCATGAACACTGAAGCTTTCTTT
TRBV20-1	TRBJ2-4	TRBD1	few	CSATESDRGYIQYF	TGCAGTGCCACCGAATCGGACAGGGGGTACATTCAGTACTTC
TRBV6-5	TRBJ1-2	-	few	CASSYRGGSGYGYTF	TGTGCCAGCAGTTACCGTGGGGGCTCGGGCTATGGCTACACCTTC
TRBV12-3/TRBV12-4	TRBJ2-3	TRBD2	-	CASSFAELAGFTDTQYF	TGTGCCAGCAGTTTCGCCGAACTAGCGGGATTCACAGATACGCAGTATTTT
TRBV2	TRBJ2-1	TRBD2	few	CASSPPTSGSHNEQFF	TGTGCCAGCAGTCCCCCCACTAGCGGGAGCCACAATGAGCAGTTCTTC
TRBV4-1	TRBJ2-1	TRBD2	few	CASSQALAGGYNEQFF	TGCGCCAGCAGCCAAGCCCTAGCGGGAGGTTATAATGAGCAGTTCTTC
TRBV7-2	TRBJ2-1	-	-	CAGTSLSSYNEQFF	TGTGCAGGGACCTCGTTGAGCTCCTACAATGAGCAGTTCTTC
TRBV7-9	TRBJ1-2	-	-	CASSLDLNHYGYTF	TGTGCCAGCAGCTTAGATTTAAACCACTATGGCTACACCTTC
TRBV3-1	TRBJ2-5	-	-	CASRYLGAGAQETQYF	TGTGCCAGCAGGTATCTAGGGGCGGGGGCCCAAGAGACCCAGTACTTC
TRBV20-1	TRBJ2-1	TRBD1	-	CSAREGTVNEQFF	TGCAGTGCTAGAGAGGGGACAGTAAATGAGCAGTTCTTC
TRBV5-5	TRBJ1-1	-	-	CASRGRMGDTEAFF	TGTGCCAGCAGGGGCAGGATGGGGGACACTGAAGCTTTCTTT
TRBV12-3/TRBV12-4	TRBJ1-1	-	-	CASTRWAGTEAFF	TGTGCCAGCACCCGTTGGGCGGGCACTGAAGCTTTCTTT
TRBV2	TRBJ2-7	-	-	CASSGYSYEQYF	TGTGCCAGCAGTGGTTATAGTTACGAGCAGTACTTC
TRBV11-2	TRBJ2-7	-	-	CASSKAAGGYEQYF	TGTGCCAGCAGCAAAGCAGCGGGTGGTTACGAGCAGTACTTC
TRBV11-2	TRBJ1-1	-	-	CASSPNRVVSLNTEAFF	TGTGCCAGCAGCCCAAACAGGGTAGTAAGTCTGAACACTGAAGCTTTCTTT
TRBV7-8	TRBJ1-2	TRBD1	-	CASSLSRTGAYGYTF	TGTGCCAGCAGCTTATCCCGGACAGGGGCCTATGGCTACACCTTC
TRBV2	TRBJ2-7	-	-	CASSYEIGRQGSYEQYF	TGTGCCAGCAGTTATGAGATCGGGAGACAAGGGTCCTACGAGCAGTACTTC
TRBV19	TRBJ1-6	-	-	CATRRDYNSPLHF	TGTGCCACCCGACGGGACTATAATTCACCCCTCCACTTT
TRBV7-2	TRBJ2-1	-	few	CASSPGDSKAQFF	TGTGCCAGCAGCCCGGGGGACTCAAAGGCGCAGTTCTTC